The rows below give T cell receptor beta chains drawn from one sample of a study of cytomegalovirus exposure and HLA in healthy donors. The method was immunoSEQ multiplex PCR; TCRdb's version includes in-frame clones alone and lacks a portion of them. The sample holds some 200,000 clones, approximately 65% seen once. The material sequenced was PBMCs. The receptors originated from a man in his forties or fifties in good health and CMV-seronegative. Both conserved end residues are part of each CDR3. A D gene is named only where the DNA matches it firmly. Expanded clones are given a class, and other clones once, few, many or no size at all.

16,.,TRBJ2-6,.,TRBV6-4,CASSDARYSGANVLTF,TGTGCCAGCAGTGATGCGCGTTACTCTGGGGCCAACGTCCTGACTTTC
16,.,TRBJ2-7,.,TRBV6-6,CASSYPEKGLTYEQYF,TGTGCCAGCAGTTACCCCGAGAAGGGGCTGACATACGAGCAGTACTTC
18,TRBD2,TRBJ2-1,.,TRBV12-5,CASGLTGLAGEGYNEQFF,TGTGCTAGTGGGCTAACGGGACTAGCGGGAGAAGGGTACAATGAGCAGTTCTTC
17,TRBD1,TRBJ2-2,.,TRBV11-2,CASSVTGGIRNTGELFF,TGTGCCAGCAGCGTTACAGGGGGCATAAGGAACACCGGGGAGCTGTTTTTT
16,TRBD2,TRBJ2-7,.,TRBV6-5,CASSYFLAGQIYEQYF,TGTGCCAGCAGTTACTTCCTAGCGGGTCAGATCTACGAGCAGTACTTC
12,TRBD2,TRBJ2-1,.,TRBV19,CASGLAGVNQFF,TGTGCCAGTGGGCTTGCGGGAGTAAATCAGTTCTTC
16,TRBD1,TRBJ2-7,.,TRBV7-2,CASSLRPGQKAYEQYF,TGTGCCAGCAGCTTACGACCGGGACAGAAGGCCTACGAGCAGTACTTC
11,.,TRBJ1-2,.,TRBV2,CASSLNYGYTF,TGTGCCAGCAGTTTAAACTATGGCTACACCTTC
17,TRBD1,TRBJ2-1,.,TRBV5-6,CASSPLTGTGGYNEQFF,TGTGCCAGCAGCCCCTTAACCGGGACAGGGGGCTACAATGAGCAGTTCTTC
14,.,TRBJ2-7,.,TRBV7-2,CASSPRSSVYEQYF,TGTGCCAGCAGCCCTCGGTCGTCGGTCTACGAGCAGTACTTC
13,.,TRBJ2-5,once,TRBV11-2,CASSLWARETQYF,TGTGCCAGCAGCTTGTGGGCCCGGGAGACCCAGTACTTC
15,TRBD1,TRBJ2-5,.,TRBV6-1,CASSERQGARETQYF,TGTGCCAGCAGTGAGAGACAGGGGGCCCGGGAGACCCAGTACTTC
16,.,TRBJ2-7,.,TRBV6-5,CASSYSRTALTYEQYF,TGTGCCAGCAGTTACTCGCGGACAGCCCTAACCTACGAGCAGTACTTC
16,.,TRBJ2-6,.,TRBV15,CATSRDRGFGANVLTF,TGTGCCACCAGCAGAGATCGAGGGTTTGGGGCCAACGTCCTGACTTTC
13,.,TRBJ1-5,few,TRBV27,CASSLSRAQPQHF,TGTGCCAGCAGTTTATCCAGGGCTCAGCCCCAGCATTTT
15,TRBD1,TRBJ1-1,.,TRBV28,CASSFLRDRGPEAFF,TGTGCCAGCAGTTTCCTCCGGGACAGGGGTCCTGAAGCTTTCTTT
13,.,TRBJ1-1,.,TRBV6-5,CASRAGPHTEAFF,TGTGCCAGCAGGGCGGGCCCTCACACTGAAGCTTTCTTT
15,TRBD2,TRBJ2-1,.,TRBV7-9,CASSQLAAPYNEQFF,TGTGCCAGCAGCCAACTAGCGGCCCCCTACAATGAGCAGTTCTTC
14,TRBD1,TRBJ2-5,few,TRBV27,CASSPWDRVETQYF,TGTGCCAGCAGTCCATGGGACAGGGTGGAGACCCAGTACTTC
14,TRBD1,TRBJ1-1,few,TRBV2,CASSADRGRTEAFF,TGTGCCAGCAGCGCGGACAGGGGGAGGACTGAAGCTTTCTTT
15,.,TRBJ2-7,.,TRBV2,CASSVLPGETREQYF,TGTGCCAGCAGTGTCCTACCGGGGGAGACAAGGGAGCAGTACTTC
14,TRBD1,TRBJ1-1,.,TRBV6-6,CASSGGTGETEAFF,TGTGCCAGCAGTGGGGGAACAGGGGAAACTGAAGCTTTCTTT
16,.,TRBJ1-5,.,TRBV15,CATSREGGGGGQPQHF,TGTGCCACCAGCAGAGAGGGGGGCGGGGGAGGTCAGCCCCAGCATTTT
12,.,TRBJ2-7,.,TRBV6-6,CASSPGVYEQYF,TGTGCCAGCAGCCCCGGGGTCTACGAGCAGTACTTC
14,TRBD2,TRBJ2-2,.,TRBV6-5,CASMSGRRTGELFF,TGTGCCAGCATGAGCGGGAGGAGGACCGGGGAGCTGTTTTTT
15,TRBD2,TRBJ2-7,.,TRBV4-3,CASSQDPSGPFEQYF,TGCGCCAGCAGCCAAGATCCTAGCGGCCCATTCGAGCAGTACTTC
14,.,TRBJ1-5,.,TRBV19,CASRAGTQNQPQHF,TGTGCCAGTAGGGCCGGGACACAGAATCAGCCCCAGCATTTT
14,TRBD1,TRBJ1-6,.,TRBV7-9,CSSSRGTGASPLHF,TGTTCCAGCAGCCGAGGGACAGGGGCTTCACCCCTCCACTTT
12,.,TRBJ2-7,.,TRBV25-1,CASSSGGYEQYF,TGTGCCAGCAGTTCCGGCGGCTACGAGCAGTACTTC
14,.,TRBJ2-6,.,TRBV19,CASSEGGGANVLTF,TGTGCCAGTAGTGAAGGCGGTGGGGCCAACGTCCTGACTTTC
16,TRBD1,TRBJ1-4,.,TRBV5-1,CASSSGQGSFLEKLFF,TGCGCCAGCAGCTCAGGACAGGGTTCGTTTCTGGAAAAACTGTTTTTT
15,.,TRBJ2-7,.,TRBV27,CASSLRGHPSYEQYF,TGTGCCAGCAGTTTGAGGGGACACCCCTCCTACGAGCAGTACTTC
14,.,TRBJ2-7,.,TRBV6-1,CASSEAFGSYEQYF,TGTGCCAGCAGTGAAGCTTTCGGGTCCTACGAGCAGTACTTC
15,.,TRBJ2-2,few,TRBV9,CASSELAENTGELFF,TGTGCCAGCAGCGAATTAGCAGAGAACACCGGGGAGCTGTTTTTT
16,.,TRBJ2-5,once,TRBV9,CASSVGGTEEEETQYF,TGTGCCAGCAGCGTAGGAGGCACCGAAGAAGAAGAGACCCAGTACTTC